Presented here are 20 T cell receptor beta chains from one specimen sequenced in a study of Tregs in tolerant kidney transplant recipients. Data came from immunoSEQ multiplex PCR; TCRdb stores just in-frame clones and leaves some out. This sample has some 71,000 clones, with roughly 89% found just once. Source: CD4+ T cells from blood, taken before the transplant. All receptors come from a human donor who received a combined kidney and bone marrow transplant.

The rearrangement links TRBV5-1 to TRBJ2-7; 7 bases align to TRBD1. With V trimmed by 0 bases and J by 6 bases, 3 bases remained unmatched. CDR1 and CDR2 from the germline V gene are SGHRS and YFSETQ. This CDR3 region has 13 residues. Here the CDR3 reads CASSLGQGGEQYF. The CDR3 region has the DNA TGCGCCAGCAGCTTGGGACAGGGTGGCGAGCAGTACTTC.

The sample holds one count of this clone. The rearrangement links TRBV4-1 to TRBJ2-7, with 9 bases identical to TRBD2. Unmatched junction bases numbered 8, after V lost 4 bases and J lost 4 bases. Germline V gives CDR1 MGHRA, CDR2 YSYEKL. CDR3 length equals 15 residues. CDR3 nucleotides: TGCGCCAGCAGCCCGCCGGCGGGAGGGAGGTACGAGCAGTACTTC. Its protein is CASSPPAGGRYEQYF.

The chain links TRBV18 to TRBJ2-7; weak D call: TRBD1 (5 bases). The V and J ends lost 3 bases and 2 bases respectively, with 8 bases between them. There are 13 residues in the CDR3. Germline V gives CDR1 KGHSH, CDR2 LQKENI. In DNA form, the CDR3 reads TGTGCCAGCTCACCGACAGCCACCTACGAGCAGTACTTC. Translation: CASSPTATYEQYF.

In its sample, this clone was seen once. This rearrangement joins TRBV19 to TRBJ2-1; possible D gene TRBD1, 6 bases. This CDR3 region has 15 residues. Germline V gene lookup returns CDR1 LNHDA and CDR2 SQIVND (reference sequence). Trimming took off 4 bases at V and 10 bases at J, with 20 bases between the two ends. The CDR3 DNA reads TGTGCCAGTAGTACACGAGCAACAGGGAGTGGGGAGCAGTTCTTC. This codes for CASSTRATGSGEQFF.

The V call is TRBV18, the J call TRBJ2-1, with a weak D call TRBD2 (6 bases). The CDR3 totals 15 residues. V lost 3 bases and J 6 bases, leaving 15 bases between the germline ends. Germline CDR1 reads KGHSH; CDR2 reads LQKENI. The CDR3 is CASSPIREKGNEQFF. In DNA, the CDR3 is TGTGCCAGCTCACCCATACGGGAGAAGGGCAATGAGCAGTTCTTC.

This clone occurred a few times. The CDR3 loop reads CASSQDWTGNNQPQHF. The CDR3 DNA is TGTGCCAGCAGCCAAGATTGGACAGGGAACAATCAGCCCCAGCATTTT. This chain connects TRBV4-2 to TRBJ1-5; 8 positions agree with TRBD1. The germline CDR1 and CDR2 sequences are LGHNA and YNFKEQ. The CDR3 runs to 16 residues. J gave up 3 bases and V 0 bases, and 4 bases lay outside the gene matches.

J is TRBJ1-1 and V is TRBV4-3; tentative D call: TRBD1 (6 bases). Germline V gene data show CDR1 as LGHNA and CDR2 as YSLEER. The CDR3 totals 12 residues. The V gene lost 3 bases and the J gene lost 7 bases, with 9 bases spanning the gap. CDR3 sequence reads: CASSHPDSEAFF. In DNA form, the CDR3 reads TGCGCCAGCAGCCACCCGGACAGTGAAGCTTTCTTT.

The chain recombines TRBV7-2 with TRBJ2-1; 12 nucleotides line up with TRBD2. There are 15 residues in the CDR3. With V trimmed by 3 bases and J by 7 bases, 4 bases remained unmatched. The germline V gene encodes CDR1 SGHTA and CDR2 FQGNSA. The CDR3: CASSLALAGGNEQFF. The CDR3, as DNA: TGTGCCAGCAGCTTGGCTCTAGCGGGAGGGAATGAGCAGTTCTTC.

The chain joins TRBV6-1 to TRBJ2-7; 9 bases are shared with TRBD2. Unmatched junction bases numbered 10, after V lost 1 base and J lost 6 bases. The germline CDR1 and CDR2 sequences are MNHNS and SASEGT. The CDR3 is 16 amino acids. The DNA of the CDR3 is TGTGCCAGCAGTGAAGTCGGCGGGAGGGCCAGTCCCGAGCAGTACTTC. It encodes CASSEVGGRASPEQYF.

This chain links TRBV10-3 with TRBJ1-2; perhaps TRBD1 as D (6 bases). The V and J ends lost 3 bases and 5 bases respectively, with 10 bases between them. The CDR3 is 13 amino acids. Germline assignment: CDR1 ENHRY and CDR2 SYGVKD. In DNA form, the CDR3 reads TGTGCCATCAGTGACAGGACAGTATATGGCTACACCTTC. Residues: CAISDRTVYGYTF.

In its sample, this clone was seen a few times. J is TRBJ1-2 and V is TRBV6-6; D is possibly TRBD1 (5 bases). CDR3 size: 11 residues. V was cut by 5 bases and J by 8 bases, with 9 bases left in between. Germline V gene lookup returns CDR1 MNHNY and CDR2 SVGAGI (reference sequence). The CDR3 reads CASSPGRGYTF. DNA of the CDR3: TGTGCCAGCAGTCCAGGGCGCGGCTACACCTTC.

CDR3 nucleotides: TGTGCCAGCAGCTTAACAGGCACCGGGGAGCTGTTTTTT. It codes for CASSLTGTGELFF. The chain joins TRBV7-6 to TRBJ2-2; possible D gene TRBD1, 5 bases. With 2 bases removed from V and 4 bases from J, the gap between germline ends came to 5 bases. The CDR3 has 13 residues. Looked up from germline, CDR1 is SGHVS and CDR2 is FNYEAQ.

The J gene is TRBJ2-3, the V gene TRBV19; a possible D gene is TRBD2 (5 bases). Germline assignment: CDR1 LNHDA and CDR2 SQIVND (reference sequence). Trimming removed 3 bases at V and 0 bases at J, with 10 bases between. CDR3 length: 15 amino acids. The CDR3 loop reads CASSIISASTDTQYF. The CDR3 nucleotides are TGTGCCAGTAGTATTATTAGCGCAAGCACAGATACGCAGTATTTT.

V usage is TRBV28 and J usage is TRBJ2-7, with 11 bases matching TRBD1. V shed 5 bases and J 5 bases; nucleotides not matched to a gene: 5. The CDR3 runs 14 residues. Germline V lookup: CDR1 MDHEN, CDR2 SYDVKM. The CDR3 region is CASSARTGGNEQYF. CDR3 sequence (DNA): TGTGCCAGCAGTGCCCGGACAGGGGGCAACGAGCAGTACTTC. Looking up the rest from reference TRBV28 and TRBJ2-7 gives the full variable domain: DVKVTQSSRYLVKRTGEKVFLECVQDMDHENMFWYRQDPGLGLRLIYFSYDVKMKEKGDIPEGYSVSREKKERFSLILESASTNQTSMYLCASSARTGGNEQYFGPGTRLTVT.

The genes are TRBV10-2 and TRBJ2-1, with a weak D call TRBD1 (5 bases). The V end lost 5 bases, the J end lost 0 bases, and 11 bases lay between the germline ends. CDR1 is WSHSY, CDR2 SAAADI, per germline. The CDR3 totals 15 residues. In DNA form, the CDR3 reads TGCGCCAGCAGTCTTCAGGGTAGCTCCTACAATGAGCAGTTCTTC. Its protein is CASSLQGSSYNEQFF.

V usage is TRBV7-9 and J usage is TRBJ2-1; 13 nucleotides line up with TRBD2. This CDR3 region has 18 residues. V dropped 1 base and J dropped 6; count of bases not matched to a gene: 9. The germline V gene has CDR1 SEHNR and CDR2 FQNEAQ (reference sequence). CDR3 DNA sequence: TGTGCCAGCAGCTTAGGCTCGAGGGGACTAGCGGGACGCAATGAGCAGTTCTTC. Its protein is CASSLGSRGLAGRNEQFF.

The chain combines TRBV29-1 with TRBJ1-5; 9 bases match TRBD1. The V gene's germline CDR1 is SQVTM and CDR2 ANQGSEA. This CDR3 has 13 residues. Trimming cost V 6 bases and J 3 bases; bases outside gene matches: 3. This CDR3 reads CSVRTGANQPQHF. The CDR3 nucleotides are TGCAGCGTCCGGACAGGGGCCAATCAGCCCCAGCATTTT. The full variable domain, its missing parts supplied by reference TRBV29-1 and TRBJ1-5, is SAVISQKPSRDICQRGTSLTIQCQVDSQVTMMFWYRQQPGQSLTLIATANQGSEATYESGFVIDKFPISRPNLTFSTLTVSNMSPEDSSIYLCSVRTGANQPQHFGDGTRLSIL.

The chain combines TRBV5-1 with TRBJ1-4; 8 positions agree with TRBD1. The CDR3 has 15 residues. After removal of 3 bases from V and 6 bases from J, the junction contained 7 bases not matched to a gene. Germline CDR1 reads SGHRS; CDR2 reads YFSETQ. CDR3 sequence reads: CASSYGQGLHEKLFF. The CDR3 DNA sequence: TGCGCCAGCAGCTACGGACAGGGCCTTCATGAAAAACTGTTTTTT.

This clone was counted between two and nine times. The chain recombines TRBV5-1 with TRBJ2-5, with 12 bases fitting TRBD2. Germline trimming cut 7 bases from V and 4 bases from J; bases unmatched to any gene: 5. Per germline, CDR1 SGHRS and CDR2 YFSETQ. This CDR3 has 14 residues. CDR3 nucleotides: TGCGCCAGCGCCACTAGCGGGAGGCCAGAGACCCAGTACTTC. Protein: CASATSGRPETQYF. The complete variable domain, with remaining parts taken from reference TRBV5-1 and TRBJ2-5, reads KAGVTQTPRYLIKTRGQQVTLSCSPISGHRSVSWYQQTPGQGLQFLFEYFSETQRNKGNFPGRFSGRQFSNSRSEMNVSTLELGDSALYLCASATSGRPETQYFGPGTRLLVL.

The gene calls are TRBV5-1 and TRBJ2-4, with 7 positions matching TRBD1. V shed 2 bases and J 6 bases; nucleotides not matched to a gene: 5. The CDR3 extends over 14 amino acids. Germline CDR1 and CDR2: SGHRS and YFSETQ. CDR3 sequence reads: CASSFSGGGNIQYF. For the CDR3, the DNA is TGCGCCAGCAGCTTCTCAGGGGGTGGAAACATTCAGTACTTC.